This T cell receptor (beta chain) was captured in a study of shared clonotypes between healthy human individuals. CDR1 and CDR2 (germline): MGHDK, SYGVNS. This CDR3 has 17 residues. Deletions cut 1 base from V and 0 bases from J, with 13 bases between. CD8 cells regarded as naive lacked CD45RO, were positively chosen for CCR7, and omitted terminally differentiated effector memory CD45RA+ cells. Sequencing used immunoSEQ multiplex PCR; TCRdb keeps in-frame clones, though not all of them. The data hold millions of clones, with roughly 94% observed a single time. The table lists this clone with a few counts.

This clonotype was sampled from a young man in good health. The sequenced sample consisted of naive CD8+ T cells sorted from blood. V gene TRBV25-1 combines with J gene TRBJ1-3; D is perhaps TRBD1 (5 bases). CDR3 sequence (DNA): TGTGCCAGCAGTGAATTGGGGGGGACGTCCTCTGGAAACACCATATATTTT. Protein product: CASSELGGTSSGNTIYF.